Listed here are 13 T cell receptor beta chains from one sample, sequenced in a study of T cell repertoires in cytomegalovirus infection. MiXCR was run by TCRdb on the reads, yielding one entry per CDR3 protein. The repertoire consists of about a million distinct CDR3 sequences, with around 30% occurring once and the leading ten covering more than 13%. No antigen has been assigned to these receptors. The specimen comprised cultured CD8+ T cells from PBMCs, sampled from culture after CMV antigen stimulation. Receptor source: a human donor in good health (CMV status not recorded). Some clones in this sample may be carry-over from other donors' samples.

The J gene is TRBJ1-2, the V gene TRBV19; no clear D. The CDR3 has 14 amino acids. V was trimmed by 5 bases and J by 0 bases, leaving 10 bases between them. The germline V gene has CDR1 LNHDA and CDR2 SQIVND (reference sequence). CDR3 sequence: CASSDAETNYGYTF. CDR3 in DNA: TGTGCCAGTAGTGACGCGGAGACTAACTATGGCTACACCTTC.

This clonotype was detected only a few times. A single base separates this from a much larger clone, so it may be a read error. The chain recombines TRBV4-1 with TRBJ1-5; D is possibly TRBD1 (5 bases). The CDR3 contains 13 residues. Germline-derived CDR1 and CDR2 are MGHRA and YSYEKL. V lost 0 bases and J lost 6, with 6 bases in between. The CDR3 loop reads CASSQDQGQPQHF. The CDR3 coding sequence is TGCGCCAGCAGCCAAGATCAGGGTCAGCCCCAGCATTTT.

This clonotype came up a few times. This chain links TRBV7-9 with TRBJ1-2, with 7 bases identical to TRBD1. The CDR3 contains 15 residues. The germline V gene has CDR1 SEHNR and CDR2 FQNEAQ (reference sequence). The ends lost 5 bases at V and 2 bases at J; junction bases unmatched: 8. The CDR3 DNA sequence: TGTGCCAGCAGCCAGCAGGGGGTACTCAACTATGGCTACACCTTC. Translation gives CASSQQGVLNYGYTF.

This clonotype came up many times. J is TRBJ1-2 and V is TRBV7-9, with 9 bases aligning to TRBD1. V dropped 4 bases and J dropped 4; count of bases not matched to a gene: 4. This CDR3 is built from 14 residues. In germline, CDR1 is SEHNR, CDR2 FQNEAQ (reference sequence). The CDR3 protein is CASSSPGQGYGYTF. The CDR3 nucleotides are TGTGCCAGCAGCTCCCCGGGACAGGGCTATGGCTACACCTTC.

The CDR3 region has the DNA TGTGCCAGTAGCGGGGGGGGTTTTACCGGGGAGCTGTTTTTT. It codes for CASSGGGFTGELFF. The chain couples TRBV27 to TRBJ2-2; TRBD2 aligns across 11 bases. Germline CDR1 reads MNHEY; CDR2 reads SMNVEV (reference sequence). Trimming removed 9 bases from V and 5 bases from J; junction bases left unmatched: 5. This CDR3 contains 14 residues.

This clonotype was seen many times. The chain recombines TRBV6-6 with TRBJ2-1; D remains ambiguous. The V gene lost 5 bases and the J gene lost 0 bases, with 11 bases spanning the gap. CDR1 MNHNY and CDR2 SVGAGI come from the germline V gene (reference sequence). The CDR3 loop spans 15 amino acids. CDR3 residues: CASSPLASSYNEQFF. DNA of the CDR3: TGTGCCAGCAGTCCCCTGGCAAGCTCCTACAATGAGCAGTTCTTC.

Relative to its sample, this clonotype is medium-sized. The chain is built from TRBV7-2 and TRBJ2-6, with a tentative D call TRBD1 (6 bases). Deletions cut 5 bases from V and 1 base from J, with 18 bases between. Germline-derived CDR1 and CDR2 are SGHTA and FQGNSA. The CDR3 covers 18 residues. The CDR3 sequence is CASSPRGGTTSGANVLTF. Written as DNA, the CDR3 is TGTGCCAGCAGCCCCCGTGGGGGCACGACTTCTGGGGCCAACGTCCTGACTTTC.

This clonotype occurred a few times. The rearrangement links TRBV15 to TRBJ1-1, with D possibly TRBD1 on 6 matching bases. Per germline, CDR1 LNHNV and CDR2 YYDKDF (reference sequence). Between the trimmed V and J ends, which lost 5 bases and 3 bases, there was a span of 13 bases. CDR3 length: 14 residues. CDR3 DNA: TGTGCCACCAGCGAATCAGGGGAAGACACTGAAGCTTTCTTT. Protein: CATSESGEDTEAFF.

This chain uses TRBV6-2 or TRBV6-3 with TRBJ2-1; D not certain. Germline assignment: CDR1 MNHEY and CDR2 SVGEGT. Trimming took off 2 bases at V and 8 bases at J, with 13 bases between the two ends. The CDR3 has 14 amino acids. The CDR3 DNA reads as TGTGCCAGCAGTTACGGCCCAAGGGCCGATGAGCAGTTCTTC. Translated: CASSYGPRADEQFF.

The CDR3 nucleotides read TGTGCCAGCAGCTTGTTGGGACTAGCGGGGGGGCGACGCACAGATACGCAGTATTTT. This sequence encodes CASSLLGLAGGRRTDTQYF. V gene TRBV5-6 combines with J gene TRBJ2-3, with 16 bases matching TRBD2. Germline V gene sequence: CDR1 SGHDT, CDR2 YYEEEE. The CDR3 has 19 amino acids. V dropped 1 base and J dropped 1; count of bases not matched to a gene: 6. Supplemented by reference TRBV5-6 and TRBJ2-3, the full variable domain reads DAGVTQSPTHLIKTRGQQVTLRCSPKSGHDTVSWYQQALGQGPQFIFQYYEEEERQRGNFPDRFSGHQFPNYSSELNVNALLLGDSALYLCASSLLGLAGGRRTDTQYFGPGTRLTVL.

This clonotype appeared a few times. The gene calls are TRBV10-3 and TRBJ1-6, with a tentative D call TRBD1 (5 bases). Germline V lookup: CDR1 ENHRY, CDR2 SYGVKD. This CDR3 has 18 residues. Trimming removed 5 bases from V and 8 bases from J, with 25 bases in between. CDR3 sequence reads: CAISTAGTQRVEDSPLHF. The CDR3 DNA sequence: TGTGCCATCAGTACCGCCGGGACCCAGAGGGTTGAGGATTCACCCCTCCACTTT.

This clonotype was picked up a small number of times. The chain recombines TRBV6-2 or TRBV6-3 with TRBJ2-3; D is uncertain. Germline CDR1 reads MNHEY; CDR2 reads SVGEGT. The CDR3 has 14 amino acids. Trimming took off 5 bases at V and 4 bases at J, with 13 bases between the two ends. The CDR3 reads CASSPNTWADTQYF. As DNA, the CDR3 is TGTGCCAGCAGTCCAAATACCTGGGCAGATACGCAGTATTTT.

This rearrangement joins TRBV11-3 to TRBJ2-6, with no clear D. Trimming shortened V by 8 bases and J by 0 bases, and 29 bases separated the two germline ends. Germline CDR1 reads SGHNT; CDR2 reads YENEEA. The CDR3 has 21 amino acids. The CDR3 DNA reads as TGTGCCAGCTGTCTCTTCCGCGACACTCGAGTAGTCATCTCTGGGGCCAACGTCCTGACTTTC. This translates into CASCLFRDTRVVISGANVLTF.